This T cell receptor beta chain was sequenced in a study of chemoradiotherapy in HPV16-positive cancers. This CDR3 is 15 amino acids long. Germline V gene sequence: CDR1 MNHEY, CDR2 SMNVEV (reference sequence). V lost 5 bases to trimming and J lost 2 bases, with 15 bases between them. Study-wide findings and caveats: Candidate HPV-specific clones and E7-related TCR motifs grew in tumor during treatment. The functional HPV-specific definition rests on just a couple of HPV16-positive patients.

The protocol was immunoSEQ multiplex PCR, while the TCRdb copy is restricted to in-frame clones and leaves out a portion. This table has 45,000 to 60,000 clones, around 90% appearing once. Remarks on this clone: What it recognizes is unknown.

This rearrangement joins TRBV27 to TRBJ2-5, with D tentatively TRBD2 (5 bases). The TCR originated in a human donor with HPV-associated anogenital cancer. The input for sequencing was blood, taken from a patient who underwent chemoradiotherapy. CDR3 sequence: CASSLTPGLQETQYF. The CDR3 nucleotides are TGTGCCAGCAGTCTAACTCCGGGGTTACAAGAGACCCAGTACTTC.